This T cell receptor beta chain was identified during a study of breast tumors, draining lymph nodes, adjacent tissues. Study outcomes and limitations: The lymph node origin of tumor T cells was framed as consistent with a hypothesis, not demonstrated. Compared with lymph nodes, tumors were less diverse; compared with nontumor tissue, more.

Each CDR3 protein gets one entry after TCRdb re-called the multiplex PCR reads with MiXCR. The sample has some 120,000 distinct CDR3 sequences, 21% seen once. Breast cancer patients provided tissue from their axillary draining lymph nodes. As to this clonotype: The antigen remains undetermined.

This CDR3 is 15 amino acids long. Trimming took 5 bases from V and 6 from J, leaving 20 bases between them. Germline lookup yields CDR1 DFQATT and CDR2 SNEGSKA (reference sequence). V and J are TRBV20-1 and TRBJ2-4; the D gene is possibly TRBD2 (6 bases). What was sequenced was axillary lymph node tissue. This sequence originates from a female donor with breast cancer. Some clones in this sample may be carry-over from other donors' samples. The CDR3 DNA is TGCAGTGCTGACCTCGCCGGGACTCCCAGAAACATTCAGTACTTC. It translates to CSADLAGTPRNIQYF.